This TCR beta chain was documented in a study of blood T cell repertoires in COVID-19. For the study at large: From the United States, Italy and Spain came samples of acute and convalescent COVID-19. In each case, the material was cDNA or gDNA derived from T cells, B-cell-depleted T cells, or PBMCs.

Enrolment of Seattle patients took place during active infection, and they were followed longitudinally. Authors' methods: Reference gene primer amplification gave nucleated cell count estimates. The data were produced by immunoSEQ multiplex PCR, yet TCRdb's version contains in-frame clones alone and is incomplete. That table supplies the V and J calls and clone size; D and trimming were determined from the DNA. The sample includes 300,000 or so clones, roughly 90% of them seen just once. The CDR3 sequence is 14 residues long. The germline V gene has CDR1 SSHAT and CDR2 FNYEAQ (reference sequence). V was pared by 5 bases and J by 4 bases, with 6 bases of the junction left unmatched.

The clonotype originates from a woman in her twenties or thirties with COVID-19, enrolled during active disease. This rearrangement joins TRBV7-7 to TRBJ2-5, with 8 bases identical to TRBD1. Sample: peripheral blood. The CDR3 protein is CASSPTGGGETQYF. The CDR3 coding sequence is TGTGCCAGCAGCCCCACAGGGGGAGGAGAGACCCAGTACTTC.